This entry describes one T cell receptor beta chain. V shed 9 bases and J 1 base; nucleotides not matched to a gene: 11. This CDR3 region has 16 residues. The germline V gene has CDR1 MDHEN and CDR2 SYDVKM. Original methodology: Reference gene primer amplification in the assay estimated nucleated cell counts. TCRdb's copy holds only in-frame clones and misses some; the assay was immunoSEQ multiplex PCR. That table is the source of V, J and clone size, and D and trimming were worked out from the DNA. The sample holds about 76,000 clones, about 90% seen once. This sample is drawn from a study of blood T cell repertoires in COVID-19. At the level of the study: Acute and convalescent COVID-19 samples came from the United States, Italy and Spain. PBMCs, B-cell-depleted T cells, or T cells provided the cDNA or gDNA that made up the material.

The chain links TRBV28 to TRBJ1-4; 7 bases match TRBD1. This clonotype was obtained from a human donor in a cohort sampled during active COVID-19. The material sequenced was peripheral blood. In nucleotides, the CDR3 is TGTGCCAGTACGGGGGCAGGGGGTCAAACTAATGAAAAACTGTTTTTT. Protein sequence: CASTGAGGQTNEKLFF. The full variable domain, with the rest looked up from reference TRBV28 and TRBJ1-4, is DVKVTQSSRYLVKRTGEKVFLECVQDMDHENMFWYRQDPGLGLRLIYFSYDVKMKEKGDIPEGYSVSREKKERFSLILESASTNQTSMYLCASTGAGGQTNEKLFFGSGTQLSVL.